The clone carrying this TCR beta chain was found once. The sample belongs to a study of T cell responses to AZD1222 COVID-19 vaccine. Study-level information: Second doses were pooled across both intervals (about 4 or about 12 weeks).

Measured with immunoSEQ multiplex PCR; TCRdb has only the in-frame clones, and not every one. This table has 100,000 to 150,000 clones, 80% to 90% appearing once. With 1 base removed from V and 3 bases from J, the gap between germline ends came to 9 bases. Germline assignment: CDR1 MNHNS and CDR2 SASEGT. The CDR3 is 14 amino acids. The sequences come from peripheral blood, collected on day 0 of AZD1222 vaccination. V and J are TRBV6-1 and TRBJ1-2; D not resolved. The sequence came from an adult in good health. The CDR3 loop reads CASSEGGSHYGYTF. CDR3 bases: TGTGCCAGCAGTGAAGGTGGGAGTCACTATGGCTACACCTTC.